This T cell receptor beta chain is drawn from a study of STAT5B mutations in CD4+ large granular lymphocyte leukemia. Sequencing was performed with immunoSEQ multiplex PCR; in TCRdb, only in-frame clones are kept and a portion is missing. Among some 8,200 clones listed, roughly nine tenths were seen once. This clone was observed once. The CDR3 loop spans 14 amino acids. Losses at the gene ends were 8 bases for V and 2 bases for J; bases not matched to a gene: 4. In germline, CDR1 is LNHDA, CDR2 SQIVND (reference sequence). The chain joins TRBV19 to TRBJ1-5, with 9 bases matching TRBD1. The sequencing sample was made of PBMCs. This sequence was found in a woman between 65 and 79 years old with CD4+ T-cell large granular lymphocyte leukemia. CDR3: CASGGQGRNQPQHF. The CDR3 coding sequence is TGTGCCAGTGGGGGACAGGGCCGCAATCAGCCCCAGCATTTT. The entire variable domain, with the rest obtained from reference TRBV19 and TRBJ1-5, is as follows: DGGITQSPKYLFRKEGQNVTLSCEQNLNHDAMYWYRQDPGQGLRLIYYSQIVNDFQKGDIAEGYSVSREKKESFPLTVTSAQKNPTAFYLCASGGQGRNQPQHFGDGTRLSIL.